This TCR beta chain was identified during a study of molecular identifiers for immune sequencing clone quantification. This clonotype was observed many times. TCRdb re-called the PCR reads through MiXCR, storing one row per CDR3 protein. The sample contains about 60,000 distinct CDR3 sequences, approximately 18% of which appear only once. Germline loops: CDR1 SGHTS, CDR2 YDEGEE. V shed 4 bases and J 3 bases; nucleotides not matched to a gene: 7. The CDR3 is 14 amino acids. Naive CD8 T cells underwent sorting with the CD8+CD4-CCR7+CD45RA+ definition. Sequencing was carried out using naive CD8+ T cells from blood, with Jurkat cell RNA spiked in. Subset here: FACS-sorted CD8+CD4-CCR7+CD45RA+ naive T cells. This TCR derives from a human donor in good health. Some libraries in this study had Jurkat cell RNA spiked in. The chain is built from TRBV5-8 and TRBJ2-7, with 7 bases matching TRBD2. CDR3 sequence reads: CASSPRTSYYEQYF. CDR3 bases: TGTGCCAGCAGCCCCCGGACTAGTTACTACGAGCAGTACTTC.